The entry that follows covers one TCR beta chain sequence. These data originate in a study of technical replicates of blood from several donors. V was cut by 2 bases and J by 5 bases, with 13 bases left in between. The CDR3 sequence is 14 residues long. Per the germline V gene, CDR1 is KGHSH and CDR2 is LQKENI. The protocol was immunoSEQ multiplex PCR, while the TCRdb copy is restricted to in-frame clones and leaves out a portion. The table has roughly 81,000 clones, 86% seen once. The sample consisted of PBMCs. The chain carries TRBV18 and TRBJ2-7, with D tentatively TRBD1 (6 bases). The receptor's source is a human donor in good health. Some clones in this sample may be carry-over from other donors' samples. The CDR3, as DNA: TGTGCCAGCTCACCATCTCCAGGGGTGGACGAGCAGTACTTC. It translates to CASSPSPGVDEQYF.